These 14 T cell receptor beta chains were sequenced from one sample in a study of control samples from healthy donors and cancer patients. Generated by immunoSEQ multiplex PCR, the TCRdb table keeps only in-frame clones and is missing some. The table lists some 120,000 clones, 88% of them singletons. The sequencing input was blood. The receptors shown here come from a woman aged 65 to 85 in good health.

The chain uses TRBV9 and TRBJ1-1; D is unclear. CDR3 size: 14 residues. With 2 bases removed from V and 6 bases from J, the gap between germline ends came to 14 bases. Germline values: CDR1 SGDLS, CDR2 YYNGEE. The CDR3 DNA is TGTGCCAGCAGCGTCGGTCTGGGGATTTCTGAAGCTTTCTTT. It translates to CASSVGLGISEAFF.

The chain uses TRBV4-1 and TRBJ2-5; D is unclear. From germline, CDR1 is MGHRA and CDR2 YSYEKL. With 1 base removed from V and 4 bases from J, the gap between germline ends came to 13 bases. CDR3 length: 15 residues. Here the CDR3 reads CASSQAPPTTETQYF. The CDR3 region has the DNA TGCGCCAGCAGCCAAGCCCCGCCAACCACAGAGACCCAGTACTTC.

The V and J genes are TRBV3-1 (or the pseudogene TRBV3-2) and TRBJ1-2, with a possible D match to TRBD1 (6 bases). The CDR3 totals 16 residues. V was clipped by 4 bases and J by 6 bases, with 21 bases between them. In germline, CDR1 is LGHDT, CDR2 YNNKEL (reference sequence). In DNA, the CDR3 is TGTGCCAGCAGCCGCAACGCTCCGGGGGCCCACAATGGCTACACCTTC. Translating it yields CASSRNAPGAHNGYTF.

The genes are TRBV5-6 and TRBJ2-3; D is possibly TRBD1 or TRBD2 (5 bases each). Germline values: CDR1 SGHDT, CDR2 YYEEEE. V gave up 0 bases and J gave up 8 bases, with 19 bases separating them. The CDR3 has 16 amino acids. This CDR3 reads CASSLVEYGIGGTQYF. As DNA, the CDR3 is TGTGCCAGCAGCTTGGTCGAGTATGGCATTGGGGGTACGCAGTATTTT.

The rearrangement joins TRBV5-1 to TRBJ2-5, with D hard to call. From germline, CDR1 is SGHRS and CDR2 YFSETQ. The CDR3 loop spans 13 amino acids. Deletions cut 0 bases from V and 5 bases from J, with 8 bases between. The CDR3 sequence is CASSLAPPETQYF. The DNA for the CDR3 is TGCGCCAGCAGCTTGGCCCCGCCGGAGACCCAGTACTTC.

V is TRBV10-1 and J is TRBJ1-2; weak D call: TRBD1 (6 bases). The CDR3 is 13 residues long. CDR1 WNHNN and CDR2 SYGVQD come from the germline V gene (reference sequence). V dropped 4 bases and J dropped 6 bases, with 12 bases sitting between them. CDR3 coding DNA: TGCGCCAGCAGTGCCCGGGGGCGAAATGGCTACACCTTC. Protein product: CASSARGRNGYTF.

The chain recombines TRBV19 with TRBJ1-5, with 10 positions matching TRBD1. CDR3 length equals 16 residues. With V trimmed by 5 bases and J by 0 bases, 4 bases remained unmatched. CDR1 is LNHDA and CDR2 is SQIVND in the germline V gene (reference sequence). The CDR3 nucleotides read TGTGCCAGTAGTCCGGGACAGGGGTATAGCAATCAGCCCCAGCATTTT. It is translated as CASSPGQGYSNQPQHF.

The CDR3 DNA sequence: TGCGCCAGCAGACAGGGGGCCACAGATACGCAGTATTTT. Translating gives CASRQGATDTQYF. This chain connects TRBV5-1 to TRBJ2-3, with 9 bases lining up with TRBD1. CDR1 SGHRS and CDR2 YFSETQ come from the germline V gene. Unmatched junction bases numbered 0, after V lost 5 bases and J lost 2 bases. The CDR3 spans 13 residues.

The gene calls are TRBV6-5 and TRBJ1-2; 9 nucleotides align to TRBD1. Germline-derived CDR1 and CDR2 are MNHEY and SVGAGI. Trimming at V came to 6 bases and at J to 4 bases, leaving 9 bases not matched to a gene. This CDR3 contains 15 residues. CDR3 sequence: CASSLGQGHIYGYTF. CDR3 sequence (DNA): TGTGCCAGCAGCCTAGGACAGGGGCACATCTATGGCTACACCTTC.

The chain recombines TRBV7-8 with TRBJ1-6, with 9 bases that match TRBD1. CDR1 SGHVS and CDR2 FQNEAQ come from the germline V gene. CDR3 length: 20 residues. Losses at the gene ends were 5 bases for V and 0 bases for J; bases not matched to a gene: 14. The CDR3 protein is CASSTGTGRPSSSYNSPLHF. The DNA of the CDR3 is TGTGCCAGCAGCACCGGGACAGGGAGGCCCTCGAGCTCCTATAATTCACCCCTCCACTTT.

The V call is TRBV5-5, the J call TRBJ1-1; D is undetermined. Germline V gene data show CDR1 as SGHKS and CDR2 as YYEKEE (reference sequence). The length of the CDR3 is 17 residues. V gave up 1 base and J gave up 0 bases, with 16 bases separating them. CDR3 coding DNA: TGTGCCAGCAGCTTGAGTCTACGGGAGGGTGTGAACACTGAAGCTTTCTTT. As protein: CASSLSLREGVNTEAFF.

This sequence joins TRBV4-1 and TRBJ1-6, with D unresolved. CDR1 and CDR2 (germline): MGHRA, YSYEKL. The CDR3 extends over 15 amino acids. Trimming took 6 bases from V and 0 from J, leaving 9 bases between them. The CDR3 DNA reads TGCGCCAGCAGGATCGAAAGCTCCTATAATTCACCCCTCCACTTT. Protein sequence: CASRIESSYNSPLHF.

The CDR3 sequence: CASSHTQGDEISYEQYF. DNA of the CDR3: TGTGCCAGCAGTCACACACAGGGGGATGAGATCTCCTACGAGCAGTACTTC. This rearrangement joins TRBV7-2 to TRBJ2-7; 8 bases are a match to TRBD1. Per germline, CDR1 SGHTA and CDR2 FQGNSA. This CDR3 is 17 amino acids long. Losses at the gene ends were 6 bases for V and 0 bases for J; bases not matched to a gene: 13.

This sequence joins TRBV6-2 or TRBV6-3 and TRBJ1-2; TRBD1 agrees at 7 bases. V lost 2 bases, J lost 4 bases, and 16 bases stayed unmatched. The CDR3 is 18 amino acids. Germline assignment: CDR1 MNHEY and CDR2 SVGEGT. The CDR3 region is CASSYRMTLVWTGYGYTF. As DNA, the CDR3 is TGTGCCAGCAGTTACCGAATGACCCTAGTTTGGACAGGCTATGGCTACACCTTC.